This T cell receptor (beta chain) stems from a study of T-cell reconstitution after alpha-beta-depleted transplantation in children. Germline V CDR1 and CDR2: MNHEY, SMNVEV (reference sequence). V lost 3 bases, J lost 2 bases, and 5 bases stayed unmatched. The CDR3 has 15 amino acids. As it was prepared, the TCRbeta library received unique molecular identifiers. A single record per CDR3 protein comes from TCRdb applying MiXCR to the PCR reads. The sample lists more than 400,000 distinct CDR3 sequences, over 40% occurring once. Sequencing was performed on PBMCs, taken before TCRalphabeta/CD19-depleted stem cell transplant. The sequence was collected from a girl aged 2-15 years with aplastic anemia, due to receive a stem cell transplant. V usage is TRBV27 and J usage is TRBJ2-7; 9 nucleotides line up with TRBD1. The CDR3 region is CASSFSGQGAYEQYF. The CDR3 DNA sequence: TGTGCCAGCAGTTTTTCGGGACAGGGAGCCTACGAGCAGTACTTC.